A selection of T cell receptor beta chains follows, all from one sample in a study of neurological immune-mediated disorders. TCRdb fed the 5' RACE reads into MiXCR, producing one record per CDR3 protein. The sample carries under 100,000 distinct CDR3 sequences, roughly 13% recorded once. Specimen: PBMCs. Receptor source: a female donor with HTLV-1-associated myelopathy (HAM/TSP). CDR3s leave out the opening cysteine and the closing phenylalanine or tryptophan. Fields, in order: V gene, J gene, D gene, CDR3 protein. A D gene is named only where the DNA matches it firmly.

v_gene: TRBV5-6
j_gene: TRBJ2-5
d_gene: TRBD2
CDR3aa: ASSLREGKTQY

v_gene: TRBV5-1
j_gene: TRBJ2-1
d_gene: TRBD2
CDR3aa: ASSFLAGGNEQF

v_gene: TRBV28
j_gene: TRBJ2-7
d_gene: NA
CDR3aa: ASRDWPFYEQY

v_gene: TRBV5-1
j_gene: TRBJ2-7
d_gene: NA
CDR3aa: ASMRTGSSYEQY

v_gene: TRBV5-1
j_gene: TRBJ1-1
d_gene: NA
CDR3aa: ASSLGAEAF

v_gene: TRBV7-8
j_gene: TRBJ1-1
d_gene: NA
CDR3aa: ASSLAWTLGAHTEAF

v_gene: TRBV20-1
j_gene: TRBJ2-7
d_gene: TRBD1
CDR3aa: SARDQNRGNLYEQY

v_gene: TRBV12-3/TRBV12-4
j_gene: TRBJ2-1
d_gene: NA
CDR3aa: ASSLDRGDEQF

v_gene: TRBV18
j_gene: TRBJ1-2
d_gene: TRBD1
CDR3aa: ASSPGTGENGYT

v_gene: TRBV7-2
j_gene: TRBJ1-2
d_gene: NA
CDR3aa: ASSLAGGLDGYT

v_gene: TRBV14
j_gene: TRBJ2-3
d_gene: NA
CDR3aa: ASSQDPWGEGTDTQY

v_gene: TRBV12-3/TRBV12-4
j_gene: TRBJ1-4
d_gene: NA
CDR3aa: ASRAPGTPNGKLF

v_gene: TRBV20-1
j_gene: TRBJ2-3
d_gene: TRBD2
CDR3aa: SASPGLAGGLPINTQY

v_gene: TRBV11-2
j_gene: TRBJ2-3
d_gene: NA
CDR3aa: ASSLVITGTDTQY

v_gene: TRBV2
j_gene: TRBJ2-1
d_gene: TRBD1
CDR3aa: DSSASTGAGEQF

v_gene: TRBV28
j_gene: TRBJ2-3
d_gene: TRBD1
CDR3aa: ASRGGQGVADTQY

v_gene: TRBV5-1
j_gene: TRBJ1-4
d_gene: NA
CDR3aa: ASSLSGVEGEKLF

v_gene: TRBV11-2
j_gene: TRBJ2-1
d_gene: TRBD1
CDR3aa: ASSQDRGRDEQF

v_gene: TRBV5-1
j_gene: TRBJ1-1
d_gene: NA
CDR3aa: ASSLEGRGGTEAF

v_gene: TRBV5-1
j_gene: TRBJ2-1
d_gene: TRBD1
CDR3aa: ASSLDRGSNEQF

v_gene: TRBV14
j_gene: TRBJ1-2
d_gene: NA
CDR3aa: ASSPQENYGYT

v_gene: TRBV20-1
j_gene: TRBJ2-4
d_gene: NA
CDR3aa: SAGSPPFNIQY

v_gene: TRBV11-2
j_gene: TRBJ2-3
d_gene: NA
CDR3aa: ASSSLIISTDTQY

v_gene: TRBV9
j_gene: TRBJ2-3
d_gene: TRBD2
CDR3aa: ASSTGGSGTDTQY

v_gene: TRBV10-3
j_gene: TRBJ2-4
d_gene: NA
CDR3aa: AIRGDSSGNIQY

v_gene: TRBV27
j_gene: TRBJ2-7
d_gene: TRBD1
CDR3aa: ASSFETGVTHEQY

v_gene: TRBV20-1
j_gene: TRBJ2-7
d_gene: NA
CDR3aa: SARDQATLPGQY

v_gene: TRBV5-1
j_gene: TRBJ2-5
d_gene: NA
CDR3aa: ASSLGQAEAWETQY

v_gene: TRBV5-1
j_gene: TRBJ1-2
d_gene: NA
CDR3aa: ASSPGTSRYGYT

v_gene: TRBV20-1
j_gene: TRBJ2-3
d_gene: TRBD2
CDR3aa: SARTLAGASTDTQY

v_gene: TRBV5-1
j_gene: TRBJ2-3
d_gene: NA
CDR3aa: ASSSDRPTDTQY

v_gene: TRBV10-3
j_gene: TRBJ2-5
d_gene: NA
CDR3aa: AISAKGALGIRETQY

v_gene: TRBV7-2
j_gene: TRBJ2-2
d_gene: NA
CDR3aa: ASSPDRNPNTGELF

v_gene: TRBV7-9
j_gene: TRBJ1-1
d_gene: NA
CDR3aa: ASSPFGGQTEAF

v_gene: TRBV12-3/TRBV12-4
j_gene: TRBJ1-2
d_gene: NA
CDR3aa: AATGPTNYGYT

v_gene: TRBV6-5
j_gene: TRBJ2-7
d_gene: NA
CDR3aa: ASSIRVSYEQY

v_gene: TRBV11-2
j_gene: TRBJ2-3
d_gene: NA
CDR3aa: ASSPRMDTQY

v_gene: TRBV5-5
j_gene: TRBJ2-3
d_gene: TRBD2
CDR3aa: ASSDLAGGVTDTQY

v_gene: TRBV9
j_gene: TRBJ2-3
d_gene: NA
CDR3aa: ASSPYGGNTDTQY

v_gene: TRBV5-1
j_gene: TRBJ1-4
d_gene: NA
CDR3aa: ASSLESFPEKLF

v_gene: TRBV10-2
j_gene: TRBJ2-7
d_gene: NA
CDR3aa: ASRRDPEPTYEQY

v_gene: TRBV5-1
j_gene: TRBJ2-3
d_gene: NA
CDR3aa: ASSSGVEDTQY

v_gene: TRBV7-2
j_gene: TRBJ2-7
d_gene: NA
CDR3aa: ASSLVHYEQY

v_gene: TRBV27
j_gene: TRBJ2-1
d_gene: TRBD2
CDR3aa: ASSTWPGLATEQF

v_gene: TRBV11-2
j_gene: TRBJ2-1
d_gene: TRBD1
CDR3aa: ASTDRVANEQF

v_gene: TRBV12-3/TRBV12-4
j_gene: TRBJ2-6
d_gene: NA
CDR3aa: ASSWQSGANVLT

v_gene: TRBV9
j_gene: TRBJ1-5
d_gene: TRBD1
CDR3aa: ASSATGVGNQPQH

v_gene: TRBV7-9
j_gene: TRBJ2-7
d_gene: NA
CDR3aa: ASTPPTGTEQY

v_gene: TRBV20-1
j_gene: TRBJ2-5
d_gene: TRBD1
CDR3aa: SVRRGKQGALFSETQY

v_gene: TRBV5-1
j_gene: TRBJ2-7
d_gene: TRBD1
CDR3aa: ASSLAGGTYEQY

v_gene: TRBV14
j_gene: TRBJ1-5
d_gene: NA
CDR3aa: ASSQSQGQPQH

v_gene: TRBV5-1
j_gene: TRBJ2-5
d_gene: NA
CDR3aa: ASSYGQSDGETQY

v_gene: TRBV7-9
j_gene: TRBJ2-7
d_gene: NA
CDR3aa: ASSLVLQGNEQY

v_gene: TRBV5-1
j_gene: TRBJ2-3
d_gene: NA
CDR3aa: ASSLSSTSTDTQY

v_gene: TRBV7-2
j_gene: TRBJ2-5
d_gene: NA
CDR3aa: ASSFQVGQETQY

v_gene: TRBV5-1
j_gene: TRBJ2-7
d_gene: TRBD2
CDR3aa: ASSLASGVSYEQY

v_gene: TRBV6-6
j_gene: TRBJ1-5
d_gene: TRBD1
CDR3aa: ASSRTGTGGGQPQH

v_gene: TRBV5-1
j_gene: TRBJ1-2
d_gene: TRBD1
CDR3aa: ASSLDRGYGYT